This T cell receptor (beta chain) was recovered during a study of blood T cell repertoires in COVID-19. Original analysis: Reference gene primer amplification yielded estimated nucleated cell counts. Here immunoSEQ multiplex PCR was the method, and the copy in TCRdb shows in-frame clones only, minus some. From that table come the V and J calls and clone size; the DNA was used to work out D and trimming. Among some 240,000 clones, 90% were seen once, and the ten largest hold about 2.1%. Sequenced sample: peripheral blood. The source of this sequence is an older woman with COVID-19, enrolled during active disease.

CDR3: CASSQDVTVNSPLHF. The CDR3 DNA follows: TGCGCCAGCAGCCAAGATGTGACAGTGAATTCACCCCTCCACTTT. The V gene is TRBV4-1, the J gene TRBJ1-6; D might be TRBD1 (5 bases). The germline V and J ends were trimmed by 0 bases and 7 bases, with 10 bases remaining between them. The CDR3 runs to 15 residues. Germline V CDR1 and CDR2: MGHRA, YSYEKL.